This TCR beta chain is from a study of blood T cell repertoires in COVID-19. Study details: Sites across the United States, Italy and Spain contributed samples from acute and convalescent COVID-19. In each case, the material was cDNA or gDNA derived from T cells, B-cell-depleted T cells, or PBMCs.

V lost 3 bases, J lost 7 bases, and 22 bases lay in between. The CDR3 sequence is 16 residues long. Per germline, CDR1 LGHDT and CDR2 YNNKEL (reference sequence). Profiled with immunoSEQ multiplex PCR; TCRdb holds only in-frame clones, not every one. The sample shows approximately 170,000 clones, around 83% of them seen only once. Individuals aged about 18 to 89 years were recruited from 24 US areas. Cohort placement rested on clinical history that participants reported themselves. The V gene is TRBV3-1 (or the pseudogene TRBV3-2), the J gene TRBJ2-7, with TRBD1 as a possible D gene (6 bases). This receptor was taken from a woman in her forties or fifties in a cohort exposed to, infected with or recovered from COVID-19 (not recorded which). The material sequenced was PBMCs or T cells enriched from blood (not recorded which). CDR3 DNA sequence: TGTGCCAGCAGCCAGGAGCGAGGTTGGGGGCTTATGGAGCAGTACTTC. Translating it yields CASSQERGWGLMEQYF.